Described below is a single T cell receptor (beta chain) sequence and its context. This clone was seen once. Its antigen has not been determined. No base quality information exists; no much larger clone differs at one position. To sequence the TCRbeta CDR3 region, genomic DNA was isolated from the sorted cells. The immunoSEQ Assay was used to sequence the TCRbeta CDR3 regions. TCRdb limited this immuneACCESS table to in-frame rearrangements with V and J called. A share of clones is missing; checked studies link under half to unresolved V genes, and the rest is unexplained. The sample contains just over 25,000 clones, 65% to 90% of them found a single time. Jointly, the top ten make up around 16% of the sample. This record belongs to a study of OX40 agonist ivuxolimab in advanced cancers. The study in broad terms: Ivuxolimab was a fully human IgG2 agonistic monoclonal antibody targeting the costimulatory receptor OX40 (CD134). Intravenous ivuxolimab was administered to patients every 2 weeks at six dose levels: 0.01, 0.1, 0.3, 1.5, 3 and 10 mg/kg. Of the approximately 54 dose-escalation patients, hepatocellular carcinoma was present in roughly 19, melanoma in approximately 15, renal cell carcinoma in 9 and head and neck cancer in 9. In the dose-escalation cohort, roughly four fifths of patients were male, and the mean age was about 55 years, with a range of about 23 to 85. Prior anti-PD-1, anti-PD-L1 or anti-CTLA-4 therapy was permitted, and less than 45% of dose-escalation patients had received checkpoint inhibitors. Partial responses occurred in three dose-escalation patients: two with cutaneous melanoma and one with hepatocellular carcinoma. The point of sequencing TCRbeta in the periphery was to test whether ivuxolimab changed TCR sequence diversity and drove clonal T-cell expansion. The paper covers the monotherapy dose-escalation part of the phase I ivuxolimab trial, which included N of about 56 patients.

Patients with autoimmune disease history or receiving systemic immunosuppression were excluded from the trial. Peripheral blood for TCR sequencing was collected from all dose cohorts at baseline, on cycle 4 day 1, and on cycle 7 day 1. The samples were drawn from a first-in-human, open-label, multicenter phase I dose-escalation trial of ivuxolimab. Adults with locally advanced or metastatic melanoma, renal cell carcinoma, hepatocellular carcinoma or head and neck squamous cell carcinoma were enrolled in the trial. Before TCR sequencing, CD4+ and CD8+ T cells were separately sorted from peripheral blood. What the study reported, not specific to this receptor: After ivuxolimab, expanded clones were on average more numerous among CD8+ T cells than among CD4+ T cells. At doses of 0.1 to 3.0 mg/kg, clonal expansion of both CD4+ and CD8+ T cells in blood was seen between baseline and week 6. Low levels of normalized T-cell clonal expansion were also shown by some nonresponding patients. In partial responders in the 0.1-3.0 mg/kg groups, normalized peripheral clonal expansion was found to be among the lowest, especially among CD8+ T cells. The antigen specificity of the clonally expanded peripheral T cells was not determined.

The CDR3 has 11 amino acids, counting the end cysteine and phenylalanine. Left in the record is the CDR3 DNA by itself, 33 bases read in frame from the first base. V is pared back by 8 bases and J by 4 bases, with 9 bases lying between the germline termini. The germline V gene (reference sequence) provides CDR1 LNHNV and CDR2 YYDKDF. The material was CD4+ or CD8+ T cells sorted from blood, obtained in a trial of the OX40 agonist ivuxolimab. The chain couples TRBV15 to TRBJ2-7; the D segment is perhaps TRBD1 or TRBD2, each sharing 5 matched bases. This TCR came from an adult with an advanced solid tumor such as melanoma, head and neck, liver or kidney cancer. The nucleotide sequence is TGTGCCACCGGGACCTTTTACGAGCAGTACTTC. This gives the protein CATGTFYEQYF.